This T cell receptor (beta chain) was identified during a study of blood T cell repertoires in COVID-19. Study-level background: There were acute and convalescent COVID-19 samples, and they came from the United States, Italy and Spain. The analysed material was cDNA or gDNA that came from T cells, B-cell-depleted T cells, or PBMCs.

The CDR3 has 10 amino acids. Germline values: CDR1 DFQATT, CDR2 SNEGSKA (reference sequence). The V end was cut by 4 bases, the J end by 5 bases, with 5 bases between. In this sample, this clone turned up once. Original data processing: Estimated nucleated cell counts came from reference gene primer amplification. Clones were sequenced by immunoSEQ multiplex PCR, and TCRdb holds only the in-frame ones, with some missing. V and J calls plus clone size are reproduced from that table; the DNA served to infer D and trimming. This repertoire shows around 170,000 clones, around 84% found once; its top ten account for under 15%.

The clonotype comes from a man aged 30-40 years with active or convalescent COVID-19. Material: peripheral blood. V is TRBV20-1 and J is TRBJ2-5; D is uncertain. DNA of the CDR3: TGCAGTGCTAACCGGGAGACCCAGTACTTC. Translating gives CSANRETQYF.